Presented here are 32 T cell receptor beta chains from one specimen sequenced in a study of OX40 agonist ivuxolimab in advanced cancers. Sequencing used immunoSEQ multiplex PCR; TCRdb keeps in-frame clones, though not all of them. Of some 60,000 clones detected, approximately 80% appear once; the ten largest clones hold about 2.1%. The sample consisted of CD4+ or CD8+ T cells sorted from blood, taken in a trial of the OX40 agonist ivuxolimab. The source is an adult with an advanced solid tumor such as melanoma, head and neck, liver or kidney cancer.

The rearrangement links TRBV15 to TRBJ1-1; 7 bases are a match to TRBD1. Germline CDR1 LNHNV, CDR2 YYDKDF (reference sequence). CDR3 length: 16 amino acids. The V gene end was trimmed by 2 bases and the J gene end by 4 bases; junction bases not matched to a gene: 10. Here the CDR3 reads CATSRTYRGRGTEAFF. The CDR3, as DNA: TGTGCCACCAGCAGAACCTACAGGGGAAGAGGCACTGAAGCTTTCTTT.

This clone was observed a single time. Here the CDR3 DNA reads TGTGCCAGCAGTGACTCCGACAGGGATGAAAAACTGTTTTTT. It encodes CASSDSDRDEKLFF. The V and J genes are TRBV2 and TRBJ1-4, with 7 nucleotides matching TRBD1. This CDR3 has 14 amino acids. V shed 3 bases, J shed 6 bases, and the junction held 4 bases outside the gene matches. Germline V CDR1 and CDR2: SNHLY, FYNNEI. The entire variable domain, with the rest obtained from reference TRBV2 and TRBJ1-4, is as follows: EPEVTQTPSHQVTQMGQEVILRCVPISNHLYFYWYRQILGQKVEFLVSFYNNEISEKSEIFDDQFSVERPDGSNFTLKIRSTKLEDSAMYFCASSDSDRDEKLFFGSGTQLSVL.

V usage is TRBV30 and J usage is TRBJ2-2; TRBD2 matches at 8 bases. Germline V gene data show CDR1 as GTSNPN and CDR2 as SVGIG (reference sequence). Unmatched junction bases numbered 10, after V lost 0 bases and J lost 4 bases. CDR3 length: 17 amino acids. CDR3 amino acids: CAWSVYGRAGGTGELFF. The CDR3 nucleotides are TGTGCCTGGAGTGTATACGGGAGGGCCGGGGGCACCGGGGAGCTGTTTTTT.

This rearrangement joins TRBV10-1 to TRBJ2-3; the D gene is possibly TRBD1 (5 bases). Germline V CDR1 and CDR2: WNHNN, SYGVQD (reference sequence). The CDR3 is made up of 13 amino acids. The germline V and J ends were trimmed by 2 bases and 8 bases, with 11 bases remaining between them. The CDR3 spells CASSEGARSTQYF. Here the CDR3 DNA reads TGCGCCAGCAGTGAGGGGGCCCGTAGTACGCAGTATTTT.

V and J are TRBV5-4 and TRBJ1-1; no firm D call. CDR3 length equals 16 residues. Looked up from germline, CDR1 is SGHNT and CDR2 is YYREEE (reference sequence). Trimming left V 4 bases short and J 0 bases short, with 16 bases between. This chain's CDR3 is CASSPRARSMNTEAFF. The CDR3, as DNA: TGTGCCAGCAGCCCGAGGGCGAGGTCCATGAACACTGAAGCTTTCTTT.

The gene calls are TRBV7-9 and TRBJ1-1; a weak D match, TRBD1 (6 bases). CDR1 SEHNR and CDR2 FQNEAQ come from the germline V gene (reference sequence). The V end lost 2 bases, the J end lost 4 bases, and 11 bases lay between the germline ends. This CDR3 comprises 14 residues. The CDR3 sequence: CASSLLQDSTEAFF. The CDR3 DNA is TGTGCCAGCAGCTTATTGCAGGACAGCACTGAAGCTTTCTTT.

The chain employs TRBV5-6 and TRBJ1-3; D gene uncertain. This CDR3 has 16 amino acids. Germline V gives CDR1 SGHDT, CDR2 YYEEEE. V was shortened by 3 bases and J by 0 bases, with 13 bases between the two germline ends. The DNA of the CDR3 is TGTGCCAGCAGCTCACTGAGGATTCGCTCTGGAAACACCATATATTTT. Translated, it gives CASSSLRIRSGNTIYF.

The V and J genes are TRBV5-1 and TRBJ2-5; 8 bases are shared with TRBD1. The CDR3 is made up of 14 amino acids. The ends lost 0 bases at V and 2 bases at J; junction bases unmatched: 0. Germline V lookup: CDR1 SGHRS, CDR2 YFSETQ. The CDR3 DNA follows: TGCGCCAGCAGCTTGGGACAGGGGCAAGAGACCCAGTACTTC. Its translation: CASSLGQGQETQYF. Drawing the rest from reference TRBV5-1 and TRBJ2-5, the complete variable domain is KAGVTQTPRYLIKTRGQQVTLSCSPISGHRSVSWYQQTPGQGLQFLFEYFSETQRNKGNFPGRFSGRQFSNSRSEMNVSTLELGDSALYLCASSLGQGQETQYFGPGTRLLVL.

This clone turned up a few times. The V gene is TRBV28, the J gene TRBJ1-1; the D gene is possibly TRBD1 (6 bases). CDR3 size: 17 residues. Trimming stripped 6 bases from V and 1 base from J, with 21 bases between. The V gene's germline CDR1 is MDHEN and CDR2 SYDVKM. The CDR3 reads CASRETGGGLGNTEAFF. The DNA for the CDR3 is TGTGCCAGCAGAGAAACAGGAGGGGGGCTCGGGAACACTGAAGCTTTCTTT.

Only one count was recorded for this clone. The chain has TRBV19 and TRBJ1-4; D is perhaps TRBD1 (6 bases). CDR3 length: 14 amino acids. Germline CDR1 reads LNHDA; CDR2 reads SQIVND (reference sequence). V gave up 8 bases and J gave up 8 bases, with 18 bases separating them. CDR3 nucleotide sequence: TGTGCCAGTTCAGTGGGGGACATAGGCGAAAAACTGTTTTTT. It specifies CASSVGDIGEKLFF.

This chain joins TRBV10-3 and TRBJ2-7, with D unclear. The length of the CDR3 is 11 residues. Per the germline V gene, CDR1 is ENHRY and CDR2 is SYGVKD. The germline V and J ends were trimmed by 6 bases and 1 base, with 4 bases remaining between them. The CDR3 here is CAISGSYEQYF. The CDR3 DNA sequence: TGTGCCATCAGCGGATCCTACGAGCAGTACTTC.

This chain connects TRBV19 to TRBJ1-1; D ambiguous. The germline V gene encodes CDR1 LNHDA and CDR2 SQIVND (reference sequence). The CDR3 loop spans 17 amino acids. V lost 4 bases, J lost 0 bases, and 18 bases lay in between. CDR3 residues: CASSTRRTSAMNTEAFF. The CDR3 coding sequence is TGTGCCAGTAGTACCCGGAGAACGAGTGCCATGAACACTGAAGCTTTCTTT.

This clone was counted a single time. The chain is built from TRBV18 and TRBJ2-5; 7 bases agree with TRBD1. This CDR3 region has 14 residues. Germline CDR1 is KGHSH and CDR2 is LQKENI. V lost 4 bases and J lost 4; bases outside the gene matches: 6. The CDR3 DNA is TGTGCCAGCTCACTAAGGGACAGCCCAGAGACCCAGTACTTC. Its protein product is CASSLRDSPETQYF.

This sequence joins TRBV29-1 and TRBJ2-7; D might be TRBD1 (5 bases). The CDR3 covers 12 residues. Per germline, CDR1 SQVTM and CDR2 ANQGSEA. The CDR3 loop reads CSVRAPSYEQYF. For the CDR3, the DNA is TGCAGTGTCAGGGCACCTTCCTACGAGCAGTACTTC.

The V gene is TRBV10-3, the J gene TRBJ2-2; TRBD1 matches at 8 bases. The CDR3 is 14 amino acids. J gave up 5 bases and V 9 bases, and 8 bases lay outside the gene matches. CDR1 and CDR2 (germline): ENHRY, SYGVKD. CDR3 protein: CAITDRGETGELFF. Written as DNA, the CDR3 is TGTGCCATAACTGACAGGGGTGAGACCGGGGAGCTGTTTTTT.

The V gene is TRBV28, the J gene TRBJ1-1, with TRBD1 matching 7 bases. V lost 5 bases and J lost 4; bases outside the gene matches: 7. There are 14 residues in the CDR3. Per the germline V gene, CDR1 is MDHEN and CDR2 is SYDVKM. The CDR3 reads CASSRQGSFTEAFF. The CDR3 nucleotides read TGTGCCAGCAGTAGACAGGGTTCGTTCACTGAAGCTTTCTTT.

The chain uses TRBV11-2 and TRBJ2-1; TRBD1 aligns across 9 bases. Germline CDR1 reads SGHAT; CDR2 reads FQNNGV. There are 15 residues in the CDR3. Germline trimming cut 4 bases from V and 4 bases from J; bases unmatched to any gene: 5. CDR3 amino acids: CASSSGTGYYNEQFF. The CDR3 bases are TGTGCCAGCAGCTCCGGGACAGGGTATTACAATGAGCAGTTCTTC.

The V call is TRBV18, the J call TRBJ2-3; 10 nucleotides align to TRBD1. This CDR3 has 16 amino acids. V lost 3 bases to trimming and J lost 3 bases; unmatched junction nucleotides: 6. CDR1 KGHSH and CDR2 LQKENI come from the germline V gene. The CDR3 protein is CASSPRDRGGTDTQYF. CDR3 DNA sequence: TGTGCCAGCTCACCCCGGGACAGGGGAGGTACAGATACGCAGTATTTT.

The rearrangement joins TRBV2 to TRBJ1-4; tentative D call: TRBD1 (6 bases). Trimming stripped 4 bases from V and 8 bases from J, with 20 bases between. The CDR3 runs 16 residues. Germline-derived CDR1 and CDR2 are SNHLY and FYNNEI. The CDR3 protein is CASSGGGGYIEEKLFF. CDR3 sequence (DNA): TGTGCCAGCAGTGGCGGAGGGGGATACATTGAGGAAAAACTGTTTTTT.

The gene calls are TRBV6-1 and TRBJ2-2, with 11 bases fitting TRBD2. The CDR3 is made up of 15 amino acids. V lost 3 bases and J lost 5; bases outside the gene matches: 2. In germline, CDR1 is MNHNS, CDR2 SASEGT. DNA for the CDR3: TGTGCCAGCAGTGAGGGACTAGCGGTGACCGGGGAGCTGTTTTTT. Protein: CASSEGLAVTGELFF.

The genes are TRBV30 and TRBJ1-2; TRBD1 matches 9 bases. The CDR3 runs to 11 residues. V lost 8 bases, J lost 8 bases, and 6 bases stayed unmatched. The germline CDR1 and CDR2 sequences are GTSNPN and SVGIG (reference sequence). The CDR3 loop reads CAGGTGHGYTF. Written as DNA, the CDR3 is TGTGCCGGAGGGACAGGGCACGGCTACACCTTC. The variable domain in full, completed from reference TRBV30 and TRBJ1-2, reads SQTIHQWPATLVQPVGSPLSLECTVEGTSNPNLYWYRQAAGRGLQLLFYSVGIGQISSEVPQNLSASRPQDRQFILSSKKLLLSDSGFYLCAGGTGHGYTFGSGTRLTVV.

The rearrangement joins TRBV5-1 to TRBJ2-2; TRBD2 matches at 7 bases. Trimming took 1 base from V and 2 from J; bases not matched to a gene: 5. Germline V CDR1 and CDR2: SGHRS, YFSETQ. The CDR3 is 16 amino acids. The CDR3 DNA is TGCGCCAGCAGCTTGTACGGCGGGAGTAACACCGGGGAGCTGTTTTTT. Amino acids: CASSLYGGSNTGELFF.

The DNA for the CDR3 is TGTGCCTGGAGTGGAGGGACAGGGGCCGGGGAGCTGTTTTTT. Encoded protein: CAWSGGTGAGELFF. The rearrangement links TRBV30 to TRBJ2-2; TRBD1 aligns across 10 bases. Per germline, CDR1 GTSNPN and CDR2 SVGIG (reference sequence). The CDR3 loop spans 14 amino acids. V gave up 1 base and J gave up 6 bases; unmatched junction bases: 2.

The chain combines TRBV9 with TRBJ1-2; 8 bases are a match to TRBD1. This CDR3 region has 13 residues. Germline assignment: CDR1 SGDLS and CDR2 YYNGEE. Losses at the gene ends were 5 bases for V and 8 bases for J; bases not matched to a gene: 8. The CDR3 is CASRDQGAGGYTF. The CDR3, as DNA: TGTGCCAGCAGAGACCAGGGGGCGGGAGGCTACACCTTC.

A few counts support this clone. V usage is TRBV4-3 and J usage is TRBJ2-1, with D unclear. Germline assignment: CDR1 LGHNA and CDR2 YSLEER. The CDR3 has 15 residues. V dropped 0 bases and J dropped 4 bases, with 10 bases sitting between them. CDR3 residues: CASSQDSIGYNEQFF. CDR3 DNA: TGCGCCAGCAGCCAAGATTCGATAGGGTACAATGAGCAGTTCTTC.

The gene calls are TRBV27 and TRBJ2-1; D is possibly TRBD2 (5 bases). Germline V lookup: CDR1 MNHEY, CDR2 SMNVEV (reference sequence). Trimming took off 5 bases at V and 3 bases at J, with 23 bases between the two ends. The CDR3 is 18 residues long. This chain's CDR3 is CASSPPRMFSGSYNEQFF. DNA for the CDR3: TGTGCCAGCAGTCCCCCAAGGATGTTCAGCGGTAGCTACAATGAGCAGTTCTTC.

This CDR3 reads CASSQDGGTYNEQFF. The CDR3 DNA sequence: TGCGCCAGCAGTCAAGACGGGGGGACCTACAATGAGCAGTTCTTC. The chain links TRBV23-1 to TRBJ2-1, with 7 bases identical to TRBD2. TRBV23-1 is an ORF; its function is uncertain. The CDR3 has 15 residues. V shed 2 bases and J 2 bases; nucleotides not matched to a gene: 3.

V and J are TRBV29-1 and TRBJ2-3; either TRBD1 or TRBD2 may fit D (5 bases each). Germline values: CDR1 SQVTM, CDR2 ANQGSEA. Trimming cost V 6 bases and J 0 bases, with 7 bases left between them. The CDR3 loop spans 12 amino acids. The CDR3 sequence: CSVGVSTDTQYF. As DNA, the CDR3 is TGCAGCGTGGGGGTTAGCACAGATACGCAGTATTTT.

The table lists this clone with a count of one. V is TRBV19 and J is TRBJ2-6; D gene unclear. V gave up 9 bases and J gave up 0 bases, with 3 bases separating them. Germline CDR1 and CDR2: LNHDA and SQIVND (reference sequence). This CDR3 is 12 amino acids long. CDR3 nucleotides: TGTGCCAGCAGCTCTGGGGCCAACGTCCTGACTTTC. Its translation is CASSSGANVLTF.

Here the CDR3 DNA reads TGTGCCAGCAGTGAAGGCGGAGGGTCGGTAAACACCATATATTTT. Translating it yields CASSEGGGSVNTIYF. The chain has TRBV6-1 and TRBJ1-3; no reliable D call. CDR3 length: 15 amino acids. The germline gives CDR1 MNHNS, CDR2 SASEGT. V lost 1 base to trimming and J lost 6 bases, with 13 bases between them.

The chain couples TRBV28 to TRBJ2-7; TRBD2 matches 8 bases. CDR1 and CDR2 from the germline V gene are MDHEN and SYDVKM. J lost 6 bases, V lost 6 bases, and 4 bases had no gene match. The CDR3 contains 12 residues. CDR3 protein: CASSSGGGEQYF. Written as DNA, the CDR3 is TGTGCCAGCAGCTCCGGGGGGGGCGAGCAGTACTTC.

The chain has TRBV4-2 and TRBJ2-5; weak D call: TRBD1 (6 bases). The ends were cut back, 1 base at V and 2 bases at J, with 11 bases in the middle. Germline CDR1 LGHNA, CDR2 YNFKEQ. The CDR3 runs to 15 residues. DNA for the CDR3: TGTGCCAGCAGCCAAGCAGCAGGGGTACAAGAGACCCAGTACTTC. This translates into CASSQAAGVQETQYF.